These T cell receptor beta chains were read from a single sample in a study of T-cell reconstitution after alpha-beta-depleted transplantation in children. TCRdb reanalysed the PCR reads using MiXCR and keeps one entry per CDR3 protein. The sample holds some 490,000 distinct CDR3 sequences; 9.5% to 15% are singletons and the top ten take around 5.8%. The sequencing here drew on PBMCs from the stem cell graft donor, taken from the stem cell graft. The receptors derive from a human donor who donated a stem cell graft to a child with combined immunodeficiency. The CDR3 runs from the conserved cysteine through the conserved F or W. A D gene is named only where the DNA matches it firmly. Size is omitted from some rows. Given values are once, few, many or a class for expanded clones.

CDR3 length: 15; J gene: TRBJ2-1; V gene: TRBV12-3/TRBV12-4; D gene: NA; clone size: many; CDR3 DNA: TGTGCCAGCAGCACCAGGGCGGGCTTCGGCAATGAGCAGTTCTTC; CDR3 protein: CASSTRAGFGNEQFF
CDR3 length: 14; J gene: TRBJ1-2; V gene: TRBV4-2; D gene: NA; clone size: many; CDR3 DNA: TGTGCCAGCAGCCAAGATGCAACAGACTATGGCTACACCTTC; CDR3 protein: CASSQDATDYGYTF
CDR3 length: 13; J gene: TRBJ2-3; V gene: TRBV20-1; D gene: TRBD2; clone size: NA; CDR3 DNA: TGCAGTGCTCGGCGGGGGAACACAGATACGCAGTATTTT; CDR3 protein: CSARRGNTDTQYF
CDR3 length: 15; J gene: TRBJ2-1; V gene: TRBV11-3; D gene: NA; clone size: NA; CDR3 DNA: TGTGCCAGCAGATATCTAGGGGCCAGTATGGATGAGCAGTTCTTC; CDR3 protein: CASRYLGASMDEQFF
CDR3 length: 14; J gene: TRBJ1-2; V gene: TRBV29-1; D gene: TRBD1; clone size: NA; CDR3 DNA: TGCAGCGCGAGGGGACAGGGCCTCTCCTATGGCTACACCTTC; CDR3 protein: CSARGQGLSYGYTF
CDR3 length: 14; J gene: TRBJ2-7; V gene: TRBV27; D gene: TRBD1; clone size: NA; CDR3 DNA: TGTGCCAGCAGTCCGGGACAGGAGTCCTACGAGCAGTACTTC; CDR3 protein: CASSPGQESYEQYF
CDR3 length: 15; J gene: TRBJ2-5; V gene: TRBV7-9; D gene: TRBD1; clone size: NA; CDR3 DNA: TGTGCCAGCAGCCCGGGACAGGGGAGGACAGAGACCCAGTACTTC; CDR3 protein: CASSPGQGRTETQYF
CDR3 length: 15; J gene: TRBJ2-7; V gene: TRBV2; D gene: NA; clone size: NA; CDR3 DNA: TGTGCCAGCAGTGCTAGGACAGTGGCTCTCTACGAGCAGTACTTC; CDR3 protein: CASSARTVALYEQYF
CDR3 length: 16; J gene: TRBJ1-3; V gene: TRBV21-1; D gene: NA; clone size: NA; CDR3 DNA: TGTGCCAGCGGCACCAAAACCCCGGACTCTGGAAACACCATATATTTT; CDR3 protein: CASGTKTPDSGNTIYF
CDR3 length: 12; J gene: TRBJ1-5; V gene: TRBV12-3/TRBV12-4; D gene: NA; clone size: NA; CDR3 DNA: TGTGCCAGCAGCCCCCCCTATCAGCCCCAGCATTTT; CDR3 protein: CASSPPYQPQHF
CDR3 length: 13; J gene: TRBJ2-3; V gene: TRBV6-2/TRBV6-3; D gene: TRBD1; clone size: few; CDR3 DNA: TGTGCCAGCAGTTGGGGGACAGGTGATACGCAGTATTTT; CDR3 protein: CASSWGTGDTQYF
CDR3 length: 11; J gene: TRBJ2-1; V gene: TRBV5-1; D gene: NA; clone size: many; CDR3 DNA: TGCGCCAGCAGCTTAATCGATGAGCAGTTCTTC; CDR3 protein: CASSLIDEQFF
CDR3 length: 13; J gene: TRBJ2-1; V gene: TRBV25-1; D gene: NA; clone size: many; CDR3 DNA: TGTGCCAGCAGTGAAATCTCCCTCAATGAGCAGTTCTTC; CDR3 protein: CASSEISLNEQFF
CDR3 length: 13; J gene: TRBJ2-2; V gene: TRBV29-1; D gene: NA; clone size: many; CDR3 DNA: TGCAGCGTTCTCCTTCGCAACACCGGGGAGCTGTTTTTT; CDR3 protein: CSVLLRNTGELFF
CDR3 length: 16; J gene: TRBJ2-3; V gene: TRBV5-5; D gene: NA; clone size: few; CDR3 DNA: TGTGCCAGCAGCCTAAGCTCGGGACACCGCACAGATACGCAGTATTTT; CDR3 protein: CASSLSSGHRTDTQYF
CDR3 length: 17; J gene: TRBJ2-2; V gene: TRBV10-3; D gene: NA; clone size: NA; CDR3 DNA: TGTGCCATCAGGGAACAGGGGACTCGGATCGACACCGGGGAGCTGTTTTTT; CDR3 protein: CAIREQGTRIDTGELFF
CDR3 length: 15; J gene: TRBJ2-1; V gene: TRBV5-1; D gene: TRBD1; clone size: many; CDR3 DNA: TGCGCCAGCAGCCTGGGACAGGGAATTACAAATGAGCAGTTCTTC; CDR3 protein: CASSLGQGITNEQFF
CDR3 length: 12; J gene: TRBJ2-2; V gene: TRBV6-5; D gene: NA; clone size: many; CDR3 DNA: TGTGCCAGCAGTAGAGGCACCGGGGAGCTGTTTTTT; CDR3 protein: CASSRGTGELFF
CDR3 length: 15; J gene: TRBJ2-1; V gene: TRBV15; D gene: TRBD2; clone size: many; CDR3 DNA: TGTGCCACCAGCAGGGAGACTAGCCGATACAATGAGCAGTTCTTC; CDR3 protein: CATSRETSRYNEQFF
CDR3 length: 14; J gene: TRBJ2-1; V gene: TRBV7-9; D gene: NA; clone size: few; CDR3 DNA: TGTGCCAGCAGCTTAGTCGGGACCGGTTTTGAGCAGTTCTTC; CDR3 protein: CASSLVGTGFEQFF
CDR3 length: 17; J gene: TRBJ2-3; V gene: TRBV7-6; D gene: NA; clone size: few; CDR3 DNA: TGTGCCAGCAGCTTAGACGGCAGGTCTACTTCCACAGATACGCAGTATTTT; CDR3 protein: CASSLDGRSTSTDTQYF
CDR3 length: 13; J gene: TRBJ2-7; V gene: TRBV5-1; D gene: NA; clone size: many; CDR3 DNA: TGCGCCAGCAGCTTCAGTTTCGGCTACGAGCAGTACTTC; CDR3 protein: CASSFSFGYEQYF
CDR3 length: 17; J gene: TRBJ2-3; V gene: TRBV20-1; D gene: TRBD2; clone size: NA; CDR3 DNA: TGCAGTGCTAGAGGCCTAGCGGGTAGACTTAGCACAGATACGCAGTATTTT; CDR3 protein: CSARGLAGRLSTDTQYF
CDR3 length: 15; J gene: TRBJ1-5; V gene: TRBV7-2; D gene: NA; clone size: NA; CDR3 DNA: TGTGCCAGCAGCTTAGATTCGGGGAACAATCAGCCCCAGCATTTT; CDR3 protein: CASSLDSGNNQPQHF
CDR3 length: 19; J gene: TRBJ2-3; V gene: TRBV24-1; D gene: NA; clone size: few; CDR3 DNA: TGTGCCACCAGTGATGACTCTAGCGCTACCTTTTTTAGCACAGATACGCAGTATTTT; CDR3 protein: CATSDDSSATFFSTDTQYF
CDR3 length: 14; J gene: TRBJ1-5; V gene: TRBV18; D gene: NA; clone size: NA; CDR3 DNA: TGTGCCAGCTCACCAATTGGGGCCGATCAGCCCCAGCATTTT; CDR3 protein: CASSPIGADQPQHF
CDR3 length: 14; J gene: TRBJ2-5; V gene: TRBV7-8; D gene: NA; clone size: NA; CDR3 DNA: TGTGCCAGCAGCTCCCATAGGGGGGAAGAGACCCAGTACTTC; CDR3 protein: CASSSHRGEETQYF
CDR3 length: 11; J gene: TRBJ2-7; V gene: TRBV5-1; D gene: TRBD2; clone size: few; CDR3 DNA: TGCGCCAGCGGACACGGGGGGGAGCAGTACTTC; CDR3 protein: CASGHGGEQYF
CDR3 length: 14; J gene: TRBJ2-7; V gene: TRBV7-2; D gene: TRBD2; clone size: many; CDR3 DNA: TGTGCCAGCAGCTTATCTAGCGGGAGGGGGGAGCAGTACTTC; CDR3 protein: CASSLSSGRGEQYF
CDR3 length: 16; J gene: TRBJ2-1; V gene: TRBV12-3/TRBV12-4; D gene: TRBD2; clone size: NA; CDR3 DNA: TGTGCCAGCAGTCCACCGGCTAGCGGGTTATATAATGAGCAGTTCTTC; CDR3 protein: CASSPPASGLYNEQFF
CDR3 length: 17; J gene: TRBJ2-6; V gene: TRBV10-3; D gene: TRBD1; clone size: NA; CDR3 DNA: TGTGCCATCAGTGCCGGACAGGGGGACTCTGGGGCCAACGTCCTGACTTTC; CDR3 protein: CAISAGQGDSGANVLTF
CDR3 length: 14; J gene: TRBJ2-5; V gene: TRBV10-2; D gene: TRBD2; clone size: NA; CDR3 DNA: TGCGCCAGCAGTGAAGTGGGAGGGCCGAAGACCCAGTACTTC; CDR3 protein: CASSEVGGPKTQYF
CDR3 length: 14; J gene: TRBJ2-5; V gene: TRBV28; D gene: TRBD1; clone size: NA; CDR3 DNA: TGTGCCAGCAGCCGGACAGGGGTGTGGGAGACCCAGTACTTC; CDR3 protein: CASSRTGVWETQYF
CDR3 length: 15; J gene: TRBJ2-1; V gene: TRBV6-4; D gene: TRBD2; clone size: NA; CDR3 DNA: TGTGCCAGCTCCCGACTAGCGGGAGACTACAATGAGCAGTTCTTC; CDR3 protein: CASSRLAGDYNEQFF
CDR3 length: 17; J gene: TRBJ2-3; V gene: TRBV5-1; D gene: NA; clone size: few; CDR3 DNA: TGCGCCAGCAGCCCCGGAGTCAGGCGGGGTCGCACAGATACGCAGTATTTT; CDR3 protein: CASSPGVRRGRTDTQYF
CDR3 length: 14; J gene: TRBJ2-7; V gene: TRBV6-5; D gene: NA; clone size: many; CDR3 DNA: TGTGCCAGCAGTTACTCAGCGGCCCCCTACGAGCAGTACTTC; CDR3 protein: CASSYSAAPYEQYF
CDR3 length: 16; J gene: TRBJ1-5; V gene: TRBV27; D gene: NA; clone size: few; CDR3 DNA: TGTGCCAGCAGCCTCGGAGGGGTTTTGGGCAATCAGCCCCAGCATTTT; CDR3 protein: CASSLGGVLGNQPQHF
CDR3 length: 14; J gene: TRBJ2-2; V gene: TRBV20-1; D gene: TRBD2; clone size: NA; CDR3 DNA: TGCAGTGCTGTCAGGACTAGCGGGACCGGGGAGCTGTTTTTT; CDR3 protein: CSAVRTSGTGELFF
CDR3 length: 14; J gene: TRBJ2-3; V gene: TRBV11-2; D gene: TRBD1; clone size: many; CDR3 DNA: TGTGCCAGCAGCGAGGACAGGATCGCCGATACGCAGTATTTT; CDR3 protein: CASSEDRIADTQYF